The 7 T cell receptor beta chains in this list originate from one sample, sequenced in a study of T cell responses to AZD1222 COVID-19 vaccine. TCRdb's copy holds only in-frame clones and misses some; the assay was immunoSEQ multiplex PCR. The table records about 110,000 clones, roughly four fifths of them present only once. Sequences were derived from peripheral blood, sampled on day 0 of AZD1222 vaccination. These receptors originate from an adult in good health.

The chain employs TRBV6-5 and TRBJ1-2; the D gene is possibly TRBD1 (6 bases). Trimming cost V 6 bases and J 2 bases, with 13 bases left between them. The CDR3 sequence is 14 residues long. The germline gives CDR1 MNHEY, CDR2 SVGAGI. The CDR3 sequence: CASRRTASNYGYTF. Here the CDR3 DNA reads TGTGCCAGCAGACGGACAGCCTCCAACTATGGCTACACCTTC.

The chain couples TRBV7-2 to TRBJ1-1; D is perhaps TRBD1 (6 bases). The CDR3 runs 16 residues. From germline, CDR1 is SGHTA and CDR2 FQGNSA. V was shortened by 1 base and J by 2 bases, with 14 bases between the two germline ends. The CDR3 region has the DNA TGTGCCAGCAGCTTAGGGGGGCCCTCCCCCAACACTGAAGCTTTCTTT. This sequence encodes CASSLGGPSPNTEAFF.

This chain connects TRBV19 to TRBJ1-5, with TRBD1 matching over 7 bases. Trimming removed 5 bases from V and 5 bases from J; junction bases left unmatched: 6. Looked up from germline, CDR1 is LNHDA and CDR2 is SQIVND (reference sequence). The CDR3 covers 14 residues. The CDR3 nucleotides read TGTGCCAGTAGTGCACAGGGGAGCCATCAGCCCCAGCATTTT. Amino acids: CASSAQGSHQPQHF.

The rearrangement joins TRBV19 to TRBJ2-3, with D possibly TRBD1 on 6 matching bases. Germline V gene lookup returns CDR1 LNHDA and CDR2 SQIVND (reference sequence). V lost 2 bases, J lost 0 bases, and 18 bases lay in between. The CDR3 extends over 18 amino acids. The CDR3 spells CASSIKEFSGASTDTQYF. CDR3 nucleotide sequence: TGTGCCAGTAGTATAAAAGAGTTTTCAGGGGCTAGCACAGATACGCAGTATTTT.

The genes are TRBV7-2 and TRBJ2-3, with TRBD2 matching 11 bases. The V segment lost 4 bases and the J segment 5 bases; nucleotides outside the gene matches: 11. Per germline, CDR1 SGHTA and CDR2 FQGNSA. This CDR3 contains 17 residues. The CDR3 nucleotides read TGTGCCAGCAGCTACCGTAGCGGGGGGGCCGGGGGAGATACGCAGTATTTT. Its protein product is CASSYRSGGAGGDTQYF.

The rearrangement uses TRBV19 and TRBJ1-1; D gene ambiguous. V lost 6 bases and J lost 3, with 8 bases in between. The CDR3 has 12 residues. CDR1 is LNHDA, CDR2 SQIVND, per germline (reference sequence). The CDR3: CASSVDDTEAFF. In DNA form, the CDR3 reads TGTGCCAGTAGCGTCGATGACACTGAAGCTTTCTTT.

CDR3 DNA: TGCGCCAGCAGTGAGCCGACTAGCGGGAGGGCGGAGCTGTTTTTT. It codes for CASSEPTSGRAELFF. The rearrangement links TRBV10-2 to TRBJ2-2; 14 nucleotides match TRBD2. With 2 bases clipped from V and 10 bases from J, the junction kept 3 bases outside the gene matches. Germline assignment: CDR1 WSHSY and CDR2 SAAADI. CDR3 size: 15 residues.